These 8 T cell receptor beta chains were all obtained from the same sample, sequenced in a study of T-cell reconstitution after alpha-beta-depleted transplantation in children. As it was prepared, the TCRbeta library received unique molecular identifiers. TCRdb reprocessed the PCR reads with MiXCR, giving one entry per CDR3 protein. The sample records about 78,000 distinct CDR3 sequences, roughly 14% being singletons. The sequencing here drew on PBMCs, mostly from graft donor cells, taken 180 days after TCRalphabeta/CD19-depleted stem cell transplant. The receptors shown here come from a male patient aged 2-9 years who had a stem cell transplant for acute lymphoblastic leukemia, so the T cells may come from the graft donor.

The rearrangement links TRBV9 to TRBJ1-1; the D is unclear. Trimming stripped 1 base from V and 4 bases from J, with 14 bases between. There are 15 residues in the CDR3. Germline V lookup: CDR1 SGDLS, CDR2 YYNGEE. The CDR3 loop reads CASSVSSFLGTEAFF. DNA of the CDR3: TGTGCCAGCAGCGTATCGAGCTTCTTGGGCACTGAAGCTTTCTTT.

Only a few counts were recorded for this clonotype. The chain uses TRBV10-3 and TRBJ2-3; unclear D gene. CDR1 and CDR2 from the germline V gene are ENHRY and SYGVKD. This CDR3 spans 12 amino acids. V was trimmed by 4 bases and J by 2 bases, leaving 4 bases between them. This chain's CDR3 is CAISGATDTQYF. In DNA, the CDR3 is TGTGCCATCAGTGGGGCCACAGATACGCAGTATTTT.

The chain uses TRBV11-1 and TRBJ2-3, with 13 bases aligning to TRBD2. With 5 bases clipped from V and 4 bases from J, the junction kept 15 bases outside the gene matches. Germline CDR1 SGHAT, CDR2 FQDESV (reference sequence). The CDR3 is 19 residues long. The CDR3 sequence is CASSSPAPRTSGSPDTQYF. The CDR3 nucleotides are TGTGCCAGCAGCAGCCCAGCGCCTCGGACTAGCGGGAGCCCAGATACGCAGTATTTT.

This clonotype was observed a few times. The chain carries TRBV5-1 and TRBJ2-5; possible D gene TRBD1, 6 bases. V lost 1 base and J 3 bases, leaving 10 bases between the germline ends. Germline V gene lookup returns CDR1 SGHRS and CDR2 YFSETQ. The CDR3 sequence is 14 residues long. Here the CDR3 reads CASSLSAGEETQYF. CDR3 in DNA: TGCGCCAGCAGCTTGTCAGCAGGGGAAGAGACCCAGTACTTC.

This chain joins TRBV4-3 and TRBJ2-2; D gene uncertain. This CDR3 region has 15 residues. Trimming cost V 4 bases and J 5 bases, with 14 bases left between them. The germline gives CDR1 LGHNA, CDR2 YSLEER. The CDR3 loop reads CASSRFPAVTGELFF. The CDR3 DNA is TGCGCCAGCAGCCGATTCCCCGCGGTTACCGGGGAGCTGTTTTTT.

The CDR3 DNA reads as TGCAGCGTTGGGGCGGCCCGGGAGACCCAGTACTTC. It translates to CSVGAARETQYF. This sequence joins TRBV29-1 and TRBJ2-5; D remains unclear. The germline V gene has CDR1 SQVTM and CDR2 ANQGSEA. This CDR3 is built from 12 residues. V shed 4 bases and J shed 5 bases, with 11 bases lying between them. Drawing the rest from reference TRBV29-1 and TRBJ2-5, the complete variable domain is SAVISQKPSRDICQRGTSLTIQCQVDSQVTMMFWYRQQPGQSLTLIATANQGSEATYESGFVIDKFPISRPNLTFSTLTVSNMSPEDSSIYLCSVGAARETQYFGPGTRLLVL.

The rearrangement joins TRBV6-2 or TRBV6-3 to TRBJ1-6; no definite D call. The CDR3 totals 13 residues. V lost 6 bases and J lost 10, with 13 bases in between. Germline loops: CDR1 MNHEY, CDR2 SVGEGT. The CDR3 DNA is TGTGCCAGCAGCCGAGGACTGCAATCACCCCTCCACTTT. Protein sequence: CASSRGLQSPLHF.

The chain carries TRBV28 and TRBJ2-5; 9 bases match TRBD1. Looked up from germline, CDR1 is MDHEN and CDR2 is SYDVKM. V shed 6 bases, J shed 3 bases, and the junction held 5 bases outside the gene matches. The CDR3 has 14 amino acids. In DNA, the CDR3 is TGTGCCAGCAGCCGGAGACAGGGGGAAGAGACCCAGTACTTC. Its protein is CASSRRQGEETQYF.